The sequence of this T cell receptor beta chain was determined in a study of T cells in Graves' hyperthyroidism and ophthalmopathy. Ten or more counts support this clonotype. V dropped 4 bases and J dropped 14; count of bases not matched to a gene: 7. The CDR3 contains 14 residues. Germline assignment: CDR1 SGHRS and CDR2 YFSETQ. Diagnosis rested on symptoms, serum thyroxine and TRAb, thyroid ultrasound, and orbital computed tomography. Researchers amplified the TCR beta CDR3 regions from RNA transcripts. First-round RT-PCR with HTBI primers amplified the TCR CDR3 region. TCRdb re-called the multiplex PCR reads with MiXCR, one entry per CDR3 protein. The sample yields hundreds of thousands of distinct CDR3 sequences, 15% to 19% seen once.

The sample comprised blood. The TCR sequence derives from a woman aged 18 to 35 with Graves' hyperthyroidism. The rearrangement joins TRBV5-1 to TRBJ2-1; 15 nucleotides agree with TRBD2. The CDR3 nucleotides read TGCGCCAGCAGCGGACTAGCGGGGGGGCCTAGTAAGTTCTTC. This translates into CASSGLAGGPSKFF.